The 12 T cell receptor beta chains listed next were all sequenced from one sample in a study of shared clonotypes between healthy human individuals. Sequenced by immunoSEQ multiplex PCR; TCRdb stores in-frame clones only, minus some. The table has about 960,000 clones, approximately 80% seen once. The sample comprised memory CD4+ T cells sorted from blood. Subset meaning: CD45RA-negative fraction. These receptors were collected from a man aged 18 to 35 in good health.

This chain connects TRBV5-4 to TRBJ1-2; TRBD1 aligns across 8 bases. The V and J ends lost 4 bases and 7 bases, in that order; junction bases with no gene match: 12. CDR3 length equals 15 residues. Germline loops: CDR1 SGHNT, CDR2 YYREEE (reference sequence). The DNA for the CDR3 is TGTGCCAGCAGCACCGACTCTGGACAGGGTGGTGGCTACACCTTC. This translates into CASSTDSGQGGGYTF.

The chain carries TRBV9 and TRBJ2-1; 8 nucleotides agree with TRBD2. The trim removed 2 bases at V and 5 bases at J, leaving 3 bases unmatched. The length of the CDR3 is 14 residues. Germline values: CDR1 SGDLS, CDR2 YYNGEE. CDR3 sequence reads: CASSVSGTNNEQFF. CDR3 coding DNA: TGTGCCAGCAGCGTTAGCGGGACCAACAATGAGCAGTTCTTC. The complete variable domain, with remaining parts taken from reference TRBV9 and TRBJ2-1, reads DSGVTQTPKHLITATGQRVTLRCSPRSGDLSVYWYQQSLDQGLQFLIQYYNGEERAKGNILERFSAQQFPDLHSELNLSSLELGDSALYFCASSVSGTNNEQFFGPGTRLTVL.

This chain links TRBV6-1 with TRBJ2-7, with D tentatively TRBD2 (5 bases). This CDR3 has 13 residues. Trimming removed 2 bases at V and 6 bases at J, with 11 bases between. Germline V gene sequence: CDR1 MNHNS, CDR2 SASEGT. The CDR3 nucleotides are TGTGCCAGCAGTGAACTCCGGGGATCCGAGCAGTACTTC. Its protein product is CASSELRGSEQYF.

The rearrangement links TRBV6-6 to TRBJ2-5; 7 bases align to TRBD2. The CDR3 has 16 amino acids. After removal of 2 bases from V and 2 bases from J, the junction contained 8 bases not matched to a gene. Germline values: CDR1 MNHNY, CDR2 SVGAGI (reference sequence). This chain's CDR3 is CASSYGPSGAQETQYF. CDR3 DNA sequence: TGTGCCAGCAGTTACGGGCCTAGCGGAGCACAAGAGACCCAGTACTTC.

CDR3: CASSRGGGNTEAFF. The DNA of the CDR3 is TGTGCCAGCAGCCGAGGGGGAGGGAACACTGAAGCTTTCTTT. The rearrangement links TRBV2 to TRBJ1-1, with a weak D call TRBD1 (6 bases). The V gene's germline CDR1 is SNHLY and CDR2 FYNNEI. The CDR3 is 14 amino acids. With 6 bases removed from V and 1 base from J, the gap between germline ends came to 12 bases.

This chain uses TRBV7-9 with TRBJ1-1; TRBD1 matches 7 bases. J gave up 6 bases and V 1 base, and 5 bases lay outside the gene matches. Germline lookup yields CDR1 SEHNR and CDR2 FQNEAQ (reference sequence). The CDR3 spans 14 residues. The CDR3 sequence: CASSLGTGAPEAFF. Written as DNA, the CDR3 is TGTGCCAGCAGCTTAGGGACAGGTGCTCCTGAAGCTTTCTTT.

The chain combines TRBV27 with TRBJ1-5; no reliable D call. CDR1 MNHEY and CDR2 SMNVEV come from the germline V gene (reference sequence). V was cut by 7 bases and J by 1 base, with 17 bases left in between. The CDR3 loop spans 16 amino acids. Here the CDR3 DNA reads TGTGCCAGCACTAGATGGGTGGTAGGGAGCAATCAGCCCCAGCATTTT. This encodes CASTRWVVGSNQPQHF.

The genes are TRBV28 and TRBJ1-2, with D maybe TRBD1 (5 bases). V was cut by 2 bases and J by 8 bases, with 12 bases left in between. Germline-derived CDR1 and CDR2 are MDHEN and SYDVKM. CDR3 length: 13 amino acids. The CDR3 sequence is CASSLMQGVGYTF. The DNA of the CDR3 is TGTGCCAGCAGTTTAATGCAGGGTGTGGGCTACACCTTC.

The chain recombines TRBV5-6 with TRBJ1-6, with D tentatively TRBD1 (5 bases). From germline, CDR1 is SGHDT and CDR2 YYEEEE. CDR3 length: 14 residues. V lost 0 bases and J lost 13, with 14 bases in between. CDR3 sequence reads: CASSLGSGNSPLHF. The CDR3 coding sequence is TGTGCCAGCAGCTTGGGCTCAGGGAACTCTCCCCTCCACTTT.

This clone was seen only a few times. The same CDR3 can be traced to other DNA sequences in this sample. CDR3 amino acids: CASSFRDSGNTIYF. DNA of the CDR3: TGTGCCAGCAGCTTCAGAGACTCTGGAAACACCATATATTTT. The rearrangement uses TRBV5-8 and TRBJ1-3; D unresolved. Between the trimmed V and J ends, which lost 2 bases and 0 bases, there was a span of 6 bases. In germline, CDR1 is SGHTS, CDR2 YDEGEE. CDR3 size: 14 residues.

This clone was detected a few times. The chain links TRBV27 to TRBJ2-3, with TRBD2 as a possible D gene (5 bases). V lost 5 bases to trimming and J lost 0 bases, with 9 bases between them. The length of the CDR3 is 14 residues. Germline CDR1 is MNHEY and CDR2 is SMNVEV (reference sequence). CDR3 in amino acids: CASSAGFSTDTQYF. CDR3 nucleotides: TGTGCCAGCAGTGCGGGCTTTAGCACAGATACGCAGTATTTT.

The CDR3 DNA reads as TGTGCCAGCAGTCCTACAGGGCCCTTCAATCAGCCCCAGCATTTT. Protein sequence: CASSPTGPFNQPQHF. This sequence joins TRBV27 and TRBJ1-5; TRBD1 might be the D (6 bases). The CDR3 length is 15 residues. Between the trimmed V and J ends, which lost 5 bases and 3 bases, there was a span of 14 bases. Per the germline V gene, CDR1 is MNHEY and CDR2 is SMNVEV (reference sequence).